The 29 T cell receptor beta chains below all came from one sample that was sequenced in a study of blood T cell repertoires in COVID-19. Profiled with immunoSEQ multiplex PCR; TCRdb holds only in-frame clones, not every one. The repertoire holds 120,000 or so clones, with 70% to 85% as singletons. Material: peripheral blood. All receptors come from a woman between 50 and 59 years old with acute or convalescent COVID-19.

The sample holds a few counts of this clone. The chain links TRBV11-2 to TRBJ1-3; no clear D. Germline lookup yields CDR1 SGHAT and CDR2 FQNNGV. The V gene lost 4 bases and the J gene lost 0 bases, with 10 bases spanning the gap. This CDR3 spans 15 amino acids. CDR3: CASSSRLGSGNTIYF. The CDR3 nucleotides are TGTGCCAGCAGCTCCAGACTCGGCTCTGGAAACACCATATATTTT.

The CDR3 spells CASSSEGVGVPGTEAFF. In DNA form, the CDR3 reads TGTGCCAGCAGCTCTGAGGGGGTGGGGGTTCCGGGAACTGAAGCTTTCTTT. The rearrangement links TRBV7-2 to TRBJ1-1, with TRBD1 as a possible D gene (6 bases). This CDR3 comprises 17 residues. In germline, CDR1 is SGHTA, CDR2 FQGNSA. The ends were cut back, 4 bases at V and 5 bases at J, with 23 bases in the middle.

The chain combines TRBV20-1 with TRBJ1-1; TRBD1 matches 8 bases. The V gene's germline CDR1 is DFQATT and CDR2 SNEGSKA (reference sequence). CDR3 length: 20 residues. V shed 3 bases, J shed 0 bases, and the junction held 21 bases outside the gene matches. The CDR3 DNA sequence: TGCAGTGCTAGTCTCCTTCCCATGGGCAGGGGGCAAGGAATGAACACTGAAGCTTTCTTT. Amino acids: CSASLLPMGRGQGMNTEAFF.

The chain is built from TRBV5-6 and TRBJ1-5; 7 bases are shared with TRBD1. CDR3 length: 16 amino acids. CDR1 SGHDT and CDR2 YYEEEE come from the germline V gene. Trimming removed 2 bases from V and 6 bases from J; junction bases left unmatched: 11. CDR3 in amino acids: CASSFREGARSQPQHF. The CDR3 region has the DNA TGTGCCAGCAGCTTCCGTGAGGGGGCGCGGAGTCAGCCCCAGCATTTT.

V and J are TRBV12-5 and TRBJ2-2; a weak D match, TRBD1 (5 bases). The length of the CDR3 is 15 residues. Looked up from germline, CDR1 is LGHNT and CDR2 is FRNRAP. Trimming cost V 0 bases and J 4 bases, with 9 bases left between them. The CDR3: CASGLVATGTGELFF. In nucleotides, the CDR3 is TGTGCTAGTGGTTTGGTAGCCACAGGCACCGGGGAGCTGTTTTTT.

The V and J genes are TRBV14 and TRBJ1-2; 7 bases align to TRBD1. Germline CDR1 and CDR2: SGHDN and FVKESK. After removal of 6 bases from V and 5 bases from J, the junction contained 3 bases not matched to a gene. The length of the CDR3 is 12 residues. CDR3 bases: TGTGCCAGCAGACCGACAGGGTATGGCTACACCTTC. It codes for CASRPTGYGYTF. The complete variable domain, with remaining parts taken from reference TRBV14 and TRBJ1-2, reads EAGVTQFPSHSVIEKGQTVTLRCDPISGHDNLYWYRRVMGKEIKFLLHFVKESKQDESGMPNNRFLAERTGGTYSTLKVQPAELEDSGVYFCASRPTGYGYTFGSGTRLTVV.

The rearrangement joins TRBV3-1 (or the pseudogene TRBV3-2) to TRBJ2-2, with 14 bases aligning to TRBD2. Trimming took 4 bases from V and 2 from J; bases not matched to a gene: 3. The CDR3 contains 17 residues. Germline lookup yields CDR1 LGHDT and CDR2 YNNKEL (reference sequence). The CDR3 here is CASSRTSGGTNTGELFF. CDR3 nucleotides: TGTGCCAGCAGCCGGACTAGCGGGGGGACCAACACCGGGGAGCTGTTTTTT.

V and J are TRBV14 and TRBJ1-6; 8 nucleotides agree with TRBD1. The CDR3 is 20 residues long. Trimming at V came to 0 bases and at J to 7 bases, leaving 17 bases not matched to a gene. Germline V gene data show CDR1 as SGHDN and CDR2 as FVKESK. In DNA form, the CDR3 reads TGTGCCAGCAGCCAAGACCCCCCAGGGGGCGGTTATAGGTGGAATTCACCCCTCCACTTT. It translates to CASSQDPPGGGYRWNSPLHF.

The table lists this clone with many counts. The CDR3 DNA reads TGCGCCAGCAGCTTGGCGAACAGCTACAATGAGCAGTTCTTC. Translating it yields CASSLANSYNEQFF. The genes are TRBV5-1 and TRBJ2-1; D ambiguous. There are 14 residues in the CDR3. CDR1 SGHRS and CDR2 YFSETQ come from the germline V gene. The V end lost 0 bases, the J end lost 3 bases, and 7 bases lay between the germline ends.

The CDR3 sequence: CASRGLAGDYEQYF. The CDR3 nucleotides read TGTGCCAGCAGGGGACTAGCGGGCGATTACGAGCAGTACTTC. The chain carries TRBV7-9 and TRBJ2-7; 12 nucleotides line up with TRBD2. CDR1 and CDR2 from the germline V gene are SEHNR and FQNEAQ (reference sequence). The length of the CDR3 is 14 residues. V shed 6 bases and J 4 bases; nucleotides not matched to a gene: 4.

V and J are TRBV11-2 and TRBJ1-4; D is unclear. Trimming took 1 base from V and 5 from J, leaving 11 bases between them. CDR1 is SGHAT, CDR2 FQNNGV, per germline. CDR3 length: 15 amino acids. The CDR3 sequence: CASSLGLAENEKLFF. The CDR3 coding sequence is TGTGCCAGCAGCTTAGGTCTGGCAGAAAATGAAAAACTGTTTTTT.

In DNA, the CDR3 is TGTGCCAGCAGCTTAGTGGAGGGGGCGGGTGAAAAACTGTTTTTT. Its protein product is CASSLVEGAGEKLFF. The rearrangement links TRBV7-8 to TRBJ1-4, with 7 bases lining up with TRBD1. V was clipped by 1 base and J by 7 bases; unmatched bases: 6. This CDR3 spans 15 amino acids. Germline loops: CDR1 SGHVS, CDR2 FQNEAQ.

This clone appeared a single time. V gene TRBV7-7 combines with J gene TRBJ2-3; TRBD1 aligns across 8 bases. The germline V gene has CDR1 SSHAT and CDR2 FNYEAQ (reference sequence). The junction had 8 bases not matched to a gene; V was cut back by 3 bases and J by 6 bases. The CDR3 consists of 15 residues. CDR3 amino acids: CASSFTTDRGDTQYF. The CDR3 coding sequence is TGTGCCAGCAGCTTTACCACAGACAGGGGCGATACGCAGTATTTT.

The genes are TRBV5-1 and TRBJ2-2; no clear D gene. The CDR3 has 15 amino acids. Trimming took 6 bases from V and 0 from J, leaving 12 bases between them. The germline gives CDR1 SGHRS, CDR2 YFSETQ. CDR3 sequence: CASTPVSANTGELFF. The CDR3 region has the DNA TGCGCCAGCACCCCTGTATCAGCGAACACCGGGGAGCTGTTTTTT.

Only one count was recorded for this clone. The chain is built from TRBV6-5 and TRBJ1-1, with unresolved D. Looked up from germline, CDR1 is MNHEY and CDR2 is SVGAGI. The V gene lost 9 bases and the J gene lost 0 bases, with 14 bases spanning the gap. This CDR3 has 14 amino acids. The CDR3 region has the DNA TGTGCCAGTGGAAGAGGAGTGATGAACACTGAAGCTTTCTTT. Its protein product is CASGRGVMNTEAFF.

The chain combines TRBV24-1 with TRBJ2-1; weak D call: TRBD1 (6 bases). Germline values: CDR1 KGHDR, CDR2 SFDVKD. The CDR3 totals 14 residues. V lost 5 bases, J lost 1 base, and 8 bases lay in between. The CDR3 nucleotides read TGTGCCACCAGTGTAACAGGGTCCTACAATGAGCAGTTCTTC. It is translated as CATSVTGSYNEQFF.

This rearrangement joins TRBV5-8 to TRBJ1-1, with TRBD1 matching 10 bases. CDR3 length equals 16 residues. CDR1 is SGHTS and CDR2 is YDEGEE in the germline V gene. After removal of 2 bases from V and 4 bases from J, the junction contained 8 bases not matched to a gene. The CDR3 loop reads CASSFRQGAWGTEAFF. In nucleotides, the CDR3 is TGTGCCAGCAGCTTTCGACAGGGGGCGTGGGGCACTGAAGCTTTCTTT.

CDR3 loop: CASSSYRDMSNSPLHF. DNA of the CDR3: TGTGCCAGCAGCTCGTACAGGGACATGAGTAATTCACCCCTCCACTTT. The rearrangement links TRBV7-2 to TRBJ1-6; D might be TRBD1 (6 bases). The germline gives CDR1 SGHTA, CDR2 FQGNSA. Trimming took off 4 bases at V and 6 bases at J, with 16 bases between the two ends. The CDR3 contains 16 residues.

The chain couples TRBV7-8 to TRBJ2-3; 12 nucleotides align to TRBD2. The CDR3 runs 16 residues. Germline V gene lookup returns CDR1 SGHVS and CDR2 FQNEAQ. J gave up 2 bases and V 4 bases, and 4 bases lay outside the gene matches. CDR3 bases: TGTGCCAGCAGCTCTAGCGGGGGGGCCCCCACAGATACGCAGTATTTT. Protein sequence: CASSSSGGAPTDTQYF.

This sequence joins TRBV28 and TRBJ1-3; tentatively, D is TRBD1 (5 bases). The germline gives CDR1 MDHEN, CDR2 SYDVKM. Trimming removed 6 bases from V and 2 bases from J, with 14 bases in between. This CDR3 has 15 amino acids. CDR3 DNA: TGTGCCAGCAGATTAATAGGGGCGGCTGGAAACACCATATATTTT. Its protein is CASRLIGAAGNTIYF.

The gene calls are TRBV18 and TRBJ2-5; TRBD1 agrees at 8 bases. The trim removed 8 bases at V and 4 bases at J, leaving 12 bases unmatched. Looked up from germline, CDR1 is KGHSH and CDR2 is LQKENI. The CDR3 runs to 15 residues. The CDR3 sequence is CASTHRQGAIETQYF. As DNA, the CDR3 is TGTGCCAGCACTCACCGGCAGGGGGCGATAGAGACCCAGTACTTC.

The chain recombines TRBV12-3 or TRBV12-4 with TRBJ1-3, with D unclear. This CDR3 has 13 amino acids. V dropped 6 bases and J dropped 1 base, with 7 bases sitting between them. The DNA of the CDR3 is TGTGCCAGCAGACTACCATCTGGAAACACCATATATTTT. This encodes CASRLPSGNTIYF.

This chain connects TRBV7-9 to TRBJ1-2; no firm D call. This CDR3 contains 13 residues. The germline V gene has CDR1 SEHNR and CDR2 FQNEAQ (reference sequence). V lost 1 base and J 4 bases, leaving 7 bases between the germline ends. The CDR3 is CASSLEAGYGYTF. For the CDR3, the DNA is TGTGCCAGCAGCTTAGAGGCAGGCTATGGCTACACCTTC.

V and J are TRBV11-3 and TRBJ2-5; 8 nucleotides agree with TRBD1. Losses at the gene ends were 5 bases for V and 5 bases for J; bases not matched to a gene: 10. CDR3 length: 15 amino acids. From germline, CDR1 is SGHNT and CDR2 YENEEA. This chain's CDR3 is CASSLGQGARETQYF. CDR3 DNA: TGTGCCAGCAGCCTGGGGCAGGGGGCAAGGGAGACCCAGTACTTC.

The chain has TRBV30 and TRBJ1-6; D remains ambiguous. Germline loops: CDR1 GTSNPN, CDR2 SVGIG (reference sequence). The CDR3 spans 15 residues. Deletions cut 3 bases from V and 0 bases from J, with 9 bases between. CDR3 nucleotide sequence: TGTGCCTGGAGAGACAAGAGCTCCTATAATTCACCCCTCCACTTT. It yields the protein CAWRDKSSYNSPLHF.

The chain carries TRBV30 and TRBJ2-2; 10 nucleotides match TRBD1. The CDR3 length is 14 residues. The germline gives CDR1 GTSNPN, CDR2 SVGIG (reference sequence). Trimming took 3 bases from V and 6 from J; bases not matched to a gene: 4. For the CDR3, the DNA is TGTGCCTGGAGGGGACAGGGGTGGGCCGGGGAGCTGTTTTTT. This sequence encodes CAWRGQGWAGELFF.

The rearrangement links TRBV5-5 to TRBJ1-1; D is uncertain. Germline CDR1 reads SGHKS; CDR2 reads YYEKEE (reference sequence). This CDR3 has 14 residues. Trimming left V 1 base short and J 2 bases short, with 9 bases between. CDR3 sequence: CASSLSYSNTEAFF. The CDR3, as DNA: TGTGCCAGCAGCTTGTCCTACAGCAACACTGAAGCTTTCTTT.

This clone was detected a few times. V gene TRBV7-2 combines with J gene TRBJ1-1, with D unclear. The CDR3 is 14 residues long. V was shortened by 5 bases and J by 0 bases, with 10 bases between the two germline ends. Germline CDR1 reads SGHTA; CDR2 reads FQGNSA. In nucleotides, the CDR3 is TGTGCCAGCAGCCGCACTACAATGAACACTGAAGCTTTCTTT. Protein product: CASSRTTMNTEAFF.

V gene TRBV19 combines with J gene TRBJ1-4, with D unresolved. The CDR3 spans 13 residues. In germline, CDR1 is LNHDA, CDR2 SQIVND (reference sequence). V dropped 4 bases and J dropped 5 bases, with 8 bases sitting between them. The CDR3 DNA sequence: TGTGCCAGTAGTACTCAGGCGAATGAAAAACTGTTTTTT. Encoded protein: CASSTQANEKLFF.